This T cell receptor (beta chain) emerged from a study of T cell changes during pregnancy in multiple sclerosis. Libraries were prepared by immunoSEQ multiplex PCR; TCRdb keeps only in-frame clonotypes and omits some of them. Here the sample spans about 67,000 clones, about 90% being singletons. Germline-derived CDR1 and CDR2 are LGHNA and YSLEER. Trimming took 0 bases from V and 12 from J, leaving 18 bases between them. The CDR3 has 14 residues. The receptor was derived from a female donor in good health, enrolled as a control in a pregnancy study. The V gene is TRBV4-3, the J gene TRBJ2-7; possibly TRBD2 for D (5 bases). The material sequenced was peripheral blood, taken in the second trimester of pregnancy. The CDR3 here is CASSQDRYGDRMYF. Here the CDR3 DNA reads TGCGCCAGCAGCCAAGATCGCTACGGGGATCGGATGTACTTC.